This T cell receptor beta chain came from a study of T cell responses to AZD1222 COVID-19 vaccine (dated by TCRdb to the early 2020s). General notes on the study: A total of 233 trial participants underwent TCR sequencing, of whom 200 to 220 had received two doses of AZD1222 and some 25 had received two doses of the MenACWY control vaccine. Trial participants were enrolled into age subgroups of 18-55, 56-69 and 70-plus years, which contained about 150, 27 and 61 TCR-sequenced participants, respectively. What the work shows at the level of the full study, not this receptor alone: After two AZD1222 doses, both the breadth and the depth of spike-specific TCRs were significantly higher than at day 0 and than in MenACWY recipients. Because no day 14 peak-response samples were available, repertoires were characterized only after the peak T cell response. The whole spike protein was spanned by vaccine-associated CD4 TCRs, and dominant responses were seen in regions 160-218 and 743-854. Reportedly, almost half of the unique spike-specific TCRs recognized epitopes lying outside the regions that are mutated in the B.1.351 and B.1.1.7 variants. Only a handful of AZD1222 recipients were SARS-CoV-2 seropositive at baseline, limiting conclusions about previously exposed vaccinees. In the small 56-69-year group, the increase in depth fell short of significance, most likely because of low power. Most participants were white British and females outnumbered males, and the authors suggested that clonal diversity may have been underestimated.

The CDR3 regions of human TCRbeta chains were analyzed by immunosequencing. In the source study's methods: TCRs in the repertoires were compared against a reference library of SARS-CoV-2-specific TCRs that had been generated with the MIRA antigen-specificity platform. Breadth meant the fraction of unique TCRs that were SARS-CoV-2-associated, whereas depth meant the fraction of total T cells that were SARS-CoV-2-associated. Using the MIRA data, each spike-specific TCR was mapped to the spike region that the TCR reacts to and placed in a CD4 or CD8 class. Log10-transformed breadth and depth values were compared by one-way ANOVA with Sidak's multiple comparisons tests. Sourced from immuneACCESS, this table was stored by TCRdb with only in-frame sequences that have V and J called. A share of the clones is absent; for the studies checked, an unresolved V gene accounts for under half, and the remainder has no known explanation. The V and J calls and the clone size are those of that table, but D and trimming were determined from the DNA. The sample table contains 150,000 to 200,000 clones; only one count was recorded for around 92% of them. The top ten hold 1.3% of the sample.

Reading the label with the study, this specimen's time point is: about 28 days (+/-7) after the second vaccine dose. AZD1222 recipients with second doses at about 4 weeks or about 12 weeks were pooled, because spike-specific TCR depth and breadth did not differ between schedules. Vaccinee samples were obtained from the UK trials COV001 and COV002, which included a single-blind randomized controlled phase 2/3 trial of AZD1222 (ChAdOx1 nCoV-19) in healthy adults. For TCRbeta chain sequencing, PBMC samples from trial participants were taken at day 0 and at day 28 after the second dose. Concerning this clone itself: Its antigen is not yet known. Base-call qualities are not available, and no considerably larger clone is one nucleotide away.

The material sequenced was peripheral blood, taken 28 days after the second AZD1222 dose. The sequence came from an adult who received the AZD1222 COVID-19 vaccine.

In nucleotides, the sequence is TGTGCCAGTAGTCCGGGAGAGAGCGGCTACACCTTC. It encodes CASSPGESGYTF. The chain joins TRBV19 to TRBJ1-2; no D gene is confidently identified. Taken from the germline V gene (reference sequence), the CDR1 and CDR2 loops are LNHDA and SQIVND. Between the V and J ends, shortened by 5 bases and 8 bases respectively, the junction contains 12 bases. Spanning cysteine to phenylalanine, the CDR3 consists of 12 amino acids. Only CDR3 DNA is held: 36 bases, read in frame from base 1.